These 18 T cell receptor beta chains were sequenced from one sample in a study of blood T cells in healthy people across ages. Through a sample-barcoded 5' primer and a J-beta primer mix, a second PCR was run for about 7 to 12 cycles. TCRdb reanalysed the 5' RACE reads using MiXCR and keeps one entry per CDR3 protein. Of approximately 800,000 distinct CDR3 sequences in the sample, less than 60% are singletons; the top ten hold 15% to 20%. Sequenced input: blood. These receptors came from an elderly man in good health.

This clonotype came up many times. V and J are TRBV7-2 and TRBJ2-1, with 8 bases identical to TRBD2. CDR1 is SGHTA and CDR2 is FQGNSA in the germline V gene. The CDR3 spans 13 residues. J gave up 10 bases and V 1 base, and 3 bases lay outside the gene matches. The CDR3 here is CASSLGLAKEQFF. CDR3 bases: TGTGCCAGCAGCTTAGGACTAGCGAAAGAGCAGTTCTTC.

The chain employs TRBV20-1 and TRBJ2-3; 13 positions match TRBD2. Germline CDR1 and CDR2: DFQATT and SNEGSKA (reference sequence). After removal of 3 bases from V and 5 bases from J, the junction contained 5 bases not matched to a gene. The CDR3 totals 15 residues. CDR3 sequence: CSARGTSGTLDTQYF. For the CDR3, the DNA is TGCAGTGCTAGGGGGACTAGCGGGACTTTAGATACGCAGTATTTT.

This chain uses TRBV29-1 with TRBJ2-4, with D tentatively TRBD2 (5 bases). The germline V gene encodes CDR1 SQVTM and CDR2 ANQGSEA. Trimming pared 3 bases from V and 0 bases from J, leaving 9 bases between. The CDR3 length is 14 residues. The CDR3 nucleotides read TGCAGCGTTGAGGCGGACTTAGCCAAAAACATTCAGTACTTC. It encodes CSVEADLAKNIQYF.

This clonotype was seen a few times. V is TRBV4-3 and J is TRBJ2-3, with 7 nucleotides matching TRBD1. Germline CDR1 and CDR2: LGHNA and YSLEER. The CDR3 length is 14 residues. Trimming took 8 bases from V and 4 from J; bases not matched to a gene: 9. The CDR3 sequence: CASGWGQRADTQYF. The CDR3 DNA reads TGCGCCAGCGGCTGGGGACAGCGAGCAGATACGCAGTATTTT.

The V gene is TRBV3-1, the J gene TRBJ2-7; 12 nucleotides agree with TRBD1. This CDR3 region has 16 residues. With 1 base clipped from V and 4 bases from J, the junction kept 5 bases outside the gene matches. The germline V gene encodes CDR1 LGHDT and CDR2 YNNKEL (reference sequence). In DNA form, the CDR3 reads TGTGCCAGCAGCCAAGGAGGGACAGGGGGCCTTTACGAGCAGTACTTC. Protein sequence: CASSQGGTGGLYEQYF.

V gene TRBV29-1 combines with J gene TRBJ2-2, with D perhaps matching TRBD2 (5 bases). Germline loops: CDR1 SQVTM, CDR2 ANQGSEA. The length of the CDR3 is 18 residues. Trimming stripped 6 bases from V and 4 bases from J, with 27 bases between. The CDR3 is CSVRHTAPGPGGTGELFF. The CDR3 coding sequence is TGCAGCGTCCGTCATACCGCTCCAGGCCCCGGAGGCACCGGGGAGCTGTTTTTT.

V gene TRBV20-1 combines with J gene TRBJ2-5; TRBD2 matches 9 bases. Germline trimming cut 3 bases from V and 0 bases from J; bases unmatched to any gene: 5. Germline assignment: CDR1 DFQATT and CDR2 SNEGSKA (reference sequence). CDR3 length: 15 residues. The CDR3 DNA reads TGCAGTGCTAGGCGGGGGGGGCCTCACCAAGAGACCCAGTACTTC. Encoded protein: CSARRGGPHQETQYF.

This clonotype turned up a few times. The rearrangement uses TRBV20-1 and TRBJ2-5, with 12 positions matching TRBD2. This CDR3 has 16 amino acids. The V gene's germline CDR1 is DFQATT and CDR2 SNEGSKA (reference sequence). V was pared by 0 bases and J by 5 bases, with 7 bases of the junction left unmatched. CDR3 sequence reads: CSARDRRLAGAETQYF. In DNA, the CDR3 is TGCAGTGCTAGAGATCGGAGACTAGCGGGAGCGGAGACCCAGTACTTC.

The CDR3 nucleotides read TGCGCCAGCAGCCAAGAATGGCGGGGGGGCCCCAATGAGCAGTTCTTC. As protein: CASSQEWRGGPNEQFF. This chain uses TRBV4-3 with TRBJ2-1; the match to TRBD2 covers 9 bases. The ends lost 0 bases at V and 6 bases at J; junction bases unmatched: 6. Germline V gene sequence: CDR1 LGHNA, CDR2 YSLEER. There are 16 residues in the CDR3.

This clonotype has a handful of counts. This sequence joins TRBV5-6 and TRBJ1-4; maybe TRBD1 (5 bases). This CDR3 is built from 16 residues. The germline CDR1 and CDR2 sequences are SGHDT and YYEEEE. V lost 0 bases, J lost 0 bases, and 9 bases lay in between. Written as DNA, the CDR3 is TGTGCCAGCAGCTTGGGGGGCTTGGCAACTAATGAAAAACTGTTTTTT. Translation: CASSLGGLATNEKLFF.

The sample holds a few counts of this clonotype. The chain links TRBV27 to TRBJ2-7, with TRBD1 as a possible D gene (5 bases). The V and J ends lost 6 bases and 1 base respectively, with 10 bases between them. This CDR3 contains 13 residues. Germline lookup yields CDR1 MNHEY and CDR2 SMNVEV (reference sequence). This CDR3 is CASRGAQSYEQYF. The CDR3 DNA sequence: TGTGCCAGCAGAGGGGCCCAATCCTACGAGCAGTACTTC.

The chain is built from TRBV24-1 and TRBJ2-7; possibly TRBD1 for D (6 bases). CDR1 is KGHDR and CDR2 is SFDVKD in the germline V gene. This CDR3 region has 13 residues. Between the trimmed V and J ends, which lost 4 bases and 7 bases, there was a span of 13 bases. The CDR3 here is CATSEWTDNEQYF. The CDR3 bases are TGTGCCACCAGTGAGTGGACAGATAATGAGCAGTACTTC.

DNA for the CDR3: TGCAGCTGCGGGGGACAGGGGGCGTTGGGGAATCCCAATGAGCAGTTCTTC. Amino acid sequence: CSCGGQGALGNPNEQFF. The chain couples TRBV20-1 to TRBJ2-1, with 12 positions matching TRBD1. The CDR3 spans 17 residues. Germline CDR1 is DFQATT and CDR2 is SNEGSKA (reference sequence).

This chain links TRBV12-3 or TRBV12-4 with TRBJ2-1; unclear D gene. This CDR3 has 10 residues. V was cut by 9 bases and J by 2 bases, with 2 bases left in between. The CDR3 sequence is CASAYNEQFF. The CDR3 nucleotides are TGTGCCAGTGCCTACAATGAGCAGTTCTTC.

A few counts support this clonotype. The chain is built from TRBV30 and TRBJ1-5; D remains ambiguous. From germline, CDR1 is GTSNPN and CDR2 SVGIG (reference sequence). The V and J ends lost 0 bases and 2 bases respectively, with 8 bases between them. The CDR3 extends over 14 amino acids. The CDR3 sequence is CAWSVRWGNQPQHF. The CDR3 nucleotides are TGTGCCTGGAGTGTACGCTGGGGCAATCAGCCCCAGCATTTT. Complete variable domain (other parts from reference TRBV30 and TRBJ1-5): SQTIHQWPATLVQPVGSPLSLECTVEGTSNPNLYWYRQAAGRGLQLLFYSVGIGQISSEVPQNLSASRPQDRQFILSSKKLLLSDSGFYLCAWSVRWGNQPQHFGDGTRLSIL.

This chain joins TRBV4-2 and TRBJ2-1; D gene unclear. This CDR3 has 16 residues. Germline CDR1 and CDR2: LGHNA and YNFKEQ. The V gene lost 0 bases and the J gene lost 4 bases, with 13 bases spanning the gap. CDR3 bases: TGTGCCAGCAGCCAAGAGAGCTCGTACCTATACAATGAGCAGTTCTTC. Protein sequence: CASSQESSYLYNEQFF.

The chain has TRBV7-9 and TRBJ2-3; TRBD2 agrees at 8 bases. Unmatched junction bases numbered 5, after V lost 3 bases and J lost 3 bases. Germline V gene sequence: CDR1 SEHNR, CDR2 FQNEAQ (reference sequence). CDR3 length: 15 amino acids. The CDR3, as DNA: TGTGCCAGCAGCTTGTCCTTAGCGGGAACAGATACGCAGTATTTT. It yields the protein CASSLSLAGTDTQYF.

On this clonotype itself: One junction end does not reproduce the germline sequence, and a read error may be involved. The chain combines TRBV7-9 with TRBJ2-1; no reliable D call. The CDR3 length is 11 residues. Germline lookup yields CDR1 SEHNR and CDR2 FQNEAQ (reference sequence). The CDR3 DNA sequence: TGTGCCAGCAGTTTAGGGCCCGAGCAGTTCTTC. This sequence encodes CASSLGPEQFF.